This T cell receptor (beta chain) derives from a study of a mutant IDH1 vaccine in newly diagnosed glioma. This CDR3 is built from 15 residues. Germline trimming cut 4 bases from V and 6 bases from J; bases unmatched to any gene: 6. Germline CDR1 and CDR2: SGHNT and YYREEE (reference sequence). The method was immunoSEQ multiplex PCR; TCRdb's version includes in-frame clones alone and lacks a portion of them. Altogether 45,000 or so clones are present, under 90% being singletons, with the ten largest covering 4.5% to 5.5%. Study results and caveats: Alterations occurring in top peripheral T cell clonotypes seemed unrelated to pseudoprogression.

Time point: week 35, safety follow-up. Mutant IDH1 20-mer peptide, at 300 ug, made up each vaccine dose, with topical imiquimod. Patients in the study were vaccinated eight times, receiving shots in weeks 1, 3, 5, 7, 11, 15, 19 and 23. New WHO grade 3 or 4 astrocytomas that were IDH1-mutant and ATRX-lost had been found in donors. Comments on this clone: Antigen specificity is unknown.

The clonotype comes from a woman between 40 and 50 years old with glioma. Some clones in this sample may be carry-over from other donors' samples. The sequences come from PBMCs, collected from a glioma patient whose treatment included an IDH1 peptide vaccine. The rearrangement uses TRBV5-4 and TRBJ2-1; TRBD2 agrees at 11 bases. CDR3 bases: TGTGCCAGCAGCCGCCTAGCGGGAGGTTCCAATGAGCAGTTCTTC. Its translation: CASSRLAGGSNEQFF.